These 21 T cell receptor beta chains share one sample of origin, sequenced in a study of regulatory T cells in long-lasting Graves disease. Construction of TCR beta libraries relied on iRepertoire HTBI primers and on Arm-PCR targeting CDR3 regions. TCRdb fed the multiplex PCR reads into MiXCR, producing one record per CDR3 protein. The table shows roughly 560,000 distinct CDR3 sequences, with approximately 12% occurring only once. Time point defined: newly diagnosed GD, antithyroid drugs for less than 3 months. The TCR library was made from RNA that had been extracted from PBMCs in TRIzol. This sample was shared with a second study, whose subject was T cells in Graves' hyperthyroidism and ophthalmopathy.

The sample was peripheral blood mononuclear cells (PBMCs), taken at new diagnosis, from a patient treated with antithyroid drugs. The source is a woman younger than 45 with Graves disease.

Many counts were recorded for this clonotype. This sequence joins TRBV13 and TRBJ2-3; no definite D call. This CDR3 contains 14 residues. The V and J ends lost 2 bases and 0 bases respectively, with 6 bases between them. CDR1 and CDR2 (germline): PRHDT, FYEKMQ (reference sequence). CDR3 nucleotide sequence: TGTGCCAGCAGCTTACCTACTAGCACAGATACGCAGTATTTT. Its protein product is CASSLPTSTDTQYF.

This clonotype was seen at least ten times. V and J are TRBV6-1 and TRBJ1-2; a weak D match, TRBD1 (5 bases). The CDR3 is 17 residues long. Trimming took 6 bases from V and 2 from J, leaving 22 bases between them. Per the germline V gene, CDR1 is MNHNS and CDR2 is SASEGT. This chain's CDR3 is CASRPGTLGSSNYGYTF. The CDR3, as DNA: TGTGCCAGCAGACCCGGGACCCTGGGCAGTTCGAACTATGGCTACACCTTC.

This clonotype was counted between two and nine times. It may be a read error: a sequence one base away is much more abundant. V usage is TRBV12-3 or TRBV12-4 and J usage is TRBJ2-5, with D perhaps matching TRBD1 (6 bases). Trimming removed 10 bases from V and 9 bases from J, with 24 bases in between. The CDR3 runs to 14 residues. The CDR3 DNA sequence: TGTGCCACCCTTGATTCGACAGCAGCAGGGGCCCAGTACTTC. This gives the protein CATLDSTAAGAQYF.

This clonotype was observed at least ten times. This CDR3 reads CSAREAGLAGGGSYEQYF. The CDR3, as DNA: TGCAGTGCTAGAGAGGCGGGACTAGCGGGAGGTGGGTCCTACGAGCAGTACTTC. The chain uses TRBV20-1 and TRBJ2-7, with 15 bases matching TRBD2. CDR1 DFQATT and CDR2 SNEGSKA come from the germline V gene (reference sequence). The CDR3 has 18 amino acids. The J segment lost 1 base and the V segment lost 0 bases, leaving 7 bases of the junction unmatched.

This clonotype appeared many times. This sequence joins TRBV12-5 and TRBJ2-2, with D possibly matching TRBD2 (5 bases). Germline V lookup: CDR1 LGHNT, CDR2 FRNRAP. With 5 bases removed from V and 3 bases from J, the gap between germline ends came to 19 bases. The CDR3 loop spans 17 amino acids. CDR3 region: CASGRSTGGFYTGELFF. The CDR3, as DNA: TGTGCTAGTGGTCGCTCTACCGGAGGCTTCTACACCGGGGAGCTGTTTTTT.

This clonotype was observed at least ten times. J is TRBJ1-1 and V is TRBV12-3 or TRBV12-4; D is unresolved. The ends were cut back, 4 bases at V and 4 bases at J, with 10 bases in the middle. CDR3 size: 13 residues. The CDR3 loop is CASSSFRGTEAFF. CDR3 in DNA: TGTGCCAGCAGTTCCTTTCGGGGCACTGAAGCTTTCTTT.

On this clonotype: This may be a read error: a much more frequent sequence differs by one nucleotide. The chain uses TRBV6-1 and TRBJ1-6, with D possibly being TRBD1 (5 bases). The V end lost 4 bases, the J end lost 3 bases, and 19 bases lay between the germline ends. The germline V gene encodes CDR1 MNHNS and CDR2 SASEGT. CDR3 length equals 18 residues. The CDR3 nucleotides are TGTGCCAGCAGTGCTGGTCCGGAACAGGCGTTCTATAATTCACCCCTCCACTTT. Translating it yields CASSAGPEQAFYNSPLHF.

This clonotype was picked up many times. V and J are TRBV20-1 and TRBJ2-3; the D is unclear. CDR1 DFQATT and CDR2 SNEGSKA come from the germline V gene (reference sequence). CDR3 length equals 14 residues. V lost 3 bases and J 1 base, leaving 11 bases between the germline ends. In nucleotides, the CDR3 is TGCAGTGCTAGTTGGGGTCTGGGCACAGATACGCAGTATTTT. This codes for CSASWGLGTDTQYF.

This clonotype has only a few counts. The chain is built from TRBV2 and TRBJ2-3; D is ambiguous. V gave up 7 bases and J gave up 3 bases, with 20 bases separating them. Germline CDR1 reads SNHLY; CDR2 reads FYNNEI. The CDR3 is 16 residues long. The CDR3 DNA is TGTGCCAGCACCCAGAAAACTATATTCACGACAGATACGCAGTATTTT. This gives the protein CASTQKTIFTTDTQYF.

In this sample, this clonotype turned up many times. The junction departs from germline at one end; a sequencing error may be responsible. The chain employs TRBV18 and TRBJ2-1; no firm D call. CDR1 and CDR2 from the germline V gene are KGHSH and LQKENI. The CDR3 length is 14 residues. In DNA form, the CDR3 reads TGTGCCAGCTCATCACCAATCGAAAGGTATGAGCAGTTCTTC. It is translated as CASSSPIERYEQFF.

This clonotype has a count of ten or more. The genes are TRBV15 and TRBJ1-5; no reliable D call. Germline CDR1 LNHNV, CDR2 YYDKDF (reference sequence). V was cut by 0 bases and J by 2 bases, with 8 bases left in between. The CDR3 sequence is 15 residues long. DNA for the CDR3: TGTGCCACCAGCAGAGATGGTGGGGGCAATCAGCCCCAGCATTTT. It codes for CATSRDGGGNQPQHF.

This clonotype showed up just once. A read error may explain this, as a much larger clone is one base away. The chain combines TRBV12-3 or TRBV12-4 with TRBJ1-2; perhaps TRBD1 as D (5 bases). There are 12 residues in the CDR3. The DNA of the CDR3 is TGTGCCAGCAGTTTAAACACTAGGGGCTACATCTTC. Its protein is CASSLNTRGYIF.

This clonotype appeared many times. The V and J genes are TRBV7-9 and TRBJ2-1; 8 bases fit TRBD2. This CDR3 is 16 amino acids long. Germline V gene lookup returns CDR1 SEHNR and CDR2 FQNEAQ (reference sequence). With 5 bases clipped from V and 2 bases from J, the junction kept 8 bases outside the gene matches. The CDR3 sequence: CASSPRLAYTYNEQFF. CDR3 DNA sequence: TGTGCCAGCAGCCCCCGACTAGCGTATACCTACAATGAGCAGTTCTTC.

This clonotype was recorded many times. This chain connects TRBV12-3 or TRBV12-4 to TRBJ2-1, with D uncertain. This CDR3 comprises 15 residues. The germline V and J ends were trimmed by 3 bases and 2 bases, with 11 bases remaining between them. In DNA, the CDR3 is TGTGCCAGCAGTTTTGTGGCTTCCCCCTACAATGAGCAGTTCTTC. This gives the protein CASSFVASPYNEQFF.

This clonotype was detected ten times or more. In DNA, the CDR3 is TGTGCCAGCAGTTACCGAGCGCTAGGGTCCTACGAGCAGTACTTC. Translation gives CASSYRALGSYEQYF. This chain joins TRBV6-2 or TRBV6-3 and TRBJ2-7; D uncertain. Looked up from germline, CDR1 is MNHEY and CDR2 is SVGEGT. This CDR3 comprises 15 residues. V lost 2 bases, J lost 1 base, and 12 bases lay in between.

In this sample, this clonotype turned up many times. This chain connects TRBV2 to TRBJ1-5; 7 bases map to TRBD1. CDR3 length equals 13 residues. Looked up from germline, CDR1 is SNHLY and CDR2 is FYNNEI. J gave up 6 bases and V 7 bases, and 6 bases lay outside the gene matches. CDR3 protein: CASKDRVSQPQHF. DNA for the CDR3: TGTGCCAGCAAAGACAGGGTTAGTCAGCCCCAGCATTTT.

This clonotype was seen ten or more times. The chain joins TRBV20-1 to TRBJ2-7, with D possibly matching TRBD1 (6 bases). Germline V gene lookup returns CDR1 DFQATT and CDR2 SNEGSKA (reference sequence). The CDR3 consists of 12 residues. The V end was cut by 5 bases, the J end by 1 base, with 9 bases between. CDR3: CSAEDSSYEQYF. CDR3 nucleotide sequence: TGCAGTGCTGAGGACAGTTCCTACGAGCAGTACTTC.

This clonotype has a count of ten or more. The genes are TRBV20-1 and TRBJ2-1; 10 bases align to TRBD2. CDR1 DFQATT and CDR2 SNEGSKA come from the germline V gene (reference sequence). CDR3 length: 16 amino acids. The trim removed 0 bases at V and 5 bases at J, leaving 7 bases unmatched. CDR3 loop: CSAREASAGGDNEQFF. As DNA, the CDR3 is TGCAGTGCTAGAGAAGCCTCAGCGGGAGGGGACAATGAGCAGTTCTTC.

The chain employs TRBV6-2 or TRBV6-3 and TRBJ2-7, with 10 bases lining up with TRBD1. Unmatched junction bases numbered 11, after V lost 10 bases and J lost 2 bases. Germline V gene data show CDR1 as MNHEY and CDR2 as SVGEGT. This CDR3 has 15 residues. The CDR3 region has the DNA TGTGCCACCCAGCCGGGGACAGGGGCGACCTACGAGCAGTACTTC. The encoded protein is CATQPGTGATYEQYF.

This clonotype was detected ten times or more. The chain has TRBV6-1 and TRBJ1-2, with unresolved D. Germline CDR1 MNHNS, CDR2 SASEGT. The CDR3 is made up of 17 amino acids. V dropped 5 bases and J dropped 3 bases, with 22 bases sitting between them. CDR3 coding DNA: TGTGCCAGCAGTCCCCCCTGGGCCCACGTTAGGGACTATGGCTACACCTTC. It translates to CASSPPWAHVRDYGYTF.

This clonotype was detected a few times. The chain is built from TRBV5-1 and TRBJ2-1, with unresolved D. V shed 4 bases and J shed 3 bases, with 14 bases lying between them. Germline V gene sequence: CDR1 SGHRS, CDR2 YFSETQ. The CDR3 sequence is 15 residues long. DNA of the CDR3: TGCGCCAGCAGCGAAACACGTTCTAGCTACAATGAGCAGTTCTTC. Its translation is CASSETRSSYNEQFF.